One sample yielded the 24 T cell receptor beta chains listed below, sequenced in a study of T-cell reconstitution after alpha-beta-depleted transplantation in children. Unique molecular identifiers were used to barcode this TCRbeta library. TCRdb processed the PCR reads anew with MiXCR; each CDR3 protein has one entry. The sample comprises about 260,000 distinct CDR3 sequences, 9.5% to 13% of which are singletons, and around 22% rests with the top ten. The material sequenced was peripheral blood, taken 180 days after TCRalphabeta/CD19-depleted stem cell transplant. These receptors all stem from a male patient aged 2 to 10 who had a stem cell transplant for chronic granulomatous disease, so the T cells may come from the graft donor.

This clonotype was observed at least ten times. The chain has TRBV12-3 or TRBV12-4 and TRBJ1-2; D gene uncertain. The CDR3 sequence is 12 residues long. V was pared by 7 bases and J by 5 bases, with 11 bases between. CDR3 nucleotide sequence: TGTGCCAGCACCGACTGGGGATATGGCTACACCTTC. Its protein is CASTDWGYGYTF.

This clonotype was recorded at least ten times. This sequence joins TRBV7-9 and TRBJ2-3; maybe TRBD1 (5 bases). This CDR3 spans 14 amino acids. V lost 3 bases and J lost 4, with 11 bases in between. Germline V lookup: CDR1 SEHNR, CDR2 FQNEAQ (reference sequence). The CDR3 protein is CASSLPQGADTQYF. In DNA form, the CDR3 reads TGTGCCAGCAGCTTGCCGCAGGGTGCAGATACGCAGTATTTT. Variable domain in full (rest from reference TRBV7-9 and TRBJ2-3): DTGVSQNPRHKITKRGQNVTFRCDPISEHNRLYWYRQTLGQGPEFLTYFQNEAQLEKSRLLSDRFSAERPKGSFSTLEIQRTEQGDSAMYLCASSLPQGADTQYFGPGTRLTVL.

This clonotype came up many times. The rearrangement uses TRBV12-3 or TRBV12-4 and TRBJ2-5; D possibly uses TRBD1 or TRBD2 (6 bases each). The CDR3 loop spans 14 amino acids. V was shortened by 3 bases and J by 2 bases, with 10 bases between the two germline ends. CDR3 sequence reads: CASSFTGAQETQYF. The CDR3, as DNA: TGTGCCAGCAGTTTTACGGGGGCGCAAGAGACCCAGTACTTC.

For this clonotype: A much bigger clone sits one base away, suggesting this may be a read error. The DNA of the CDR3 is TGTGCCAGCAGTGCTATCAGACTAGCGCGCGAGCAGTCCTTC. Amino acids: CASSAIRLAREQSF. The chain has TRBV28 and TRBJ2-7; 8 bases line up with TRBD2. Germline V gene data show CDR1 as MDHEN and CDR2 as SYDVKM. The length of the CDR3 is 14 residues. Full variable domain (outside the CDR3, taken from reference TRBV28 and TRBJ2-7): DVKVTQSSRYLVKRTGEKVFLECVQDMDHENMFWYRQDPGLGLRLIYFSYDVKMKEKGDIPEGYSVSREKKERFSLILESASTNQTSMYLCASSAIRLAREQSFGPGTRLTVT.

This clonotype was seen at least ten times. The V and J genes are TRBV12-3 or TRBV12-4 and TRBJ2-7; D could derive from TRBD1 or TRBD2 (5 bases each). V lost 4 bases, J lost 2 bases, and 18 bases lay in between. The CDR3 is 16 amino acids. CDR3 protein: CASSSYFGTEAYEQYF. CDR3 sequence (DNA): TGTGCCAGCAGTTCATACTTTGGGACCGAAGCCTACGAGCAGTACTTC.

This clonotype was picked up many times. The chain has TRBV3-1 and TRBJ1-1; 8 bases are shared with TRBD1. The CDR3 runs 14 residues. The junction had 10 bases not matched to a gene; V was cut back by 3 bases and J by 10 bases. Germline CDR1 LGHDT, CDR2 YNNKEL (reference sequence). The CDR3 DNA reads TGTGCCAGCAGCCATGGCCCGGGACAGGCCGTAGCTTTCTTT. This codes for CASSHGPGQAVAFF.

This clonotype was seen at least ten times. The chain carries TRBV12-3 or TRBV12-4 and TRBJ1-2, with D possibly TRBD1 on 6 matching bases. The CDR3 runs to 13 residues. Trimming removed 4 bases from V and 5 bases from J, with 11 bases in between. CDR3 region: CASSSTGQYGYTF. DNA of the CDR3: TGTGCCAGCAGTTCTACGGGACAATATGGCTACACCTTC.

In this sample, this clonotype turned up many times. This chain connects TRBV5-1 to TRBJ2-1; 8 positions match TRBD2. The CDR3 loop spans 16 amino acids. CDR1 and CDR2 (germline): SGHRS, YFSETQ. The ends lost 4 bases at V and 4 bases at J; junction bases unmatched: 10. CDR3 sequence reads: CASSLQSGRSYNEQFF. The CDR3, as DNA: TGCGCCAGCAGCCTGCAGAGCGGGAGATCTTACAATGAGCAGTTCTTC. The whole variable domain, remainder taken from reference TRBV5-1 and TRBJ2-1, is KAGVTQTPRYLIKTRGQQVTLSCSPISGHRSVSWYQQTPGQGLQFLFEYFSETQRNKGNFPGRFSGRQFSNSRSEMNVSTLELGDSALYLCASSLQSGRSYNEQFFGPGTRLTVL.

This clonotype was seen ten or more times. CDR3 loop: CASSFDRAVTGELFF. The CDR3, as DNA: TGCGCCAGCAGCTTCGATAGGGCTGTCACCGGGGAGCTGTTTTTT. This sequence joins TRBV5-1 and TRBJ2-2; no clear D gene. The V end lost 2 bases, the J end lost 4 bases, and 12 bases lay between the germline ends. CDR1 and CDR2 from the germline V gene are SGHRS and YFSETQ. This CDR3 comprises 15 residues.

The table lists this clonotype with many counts. This sequence joins TRBV20-1 and TRBJ2-2; D assignment may be TRBD1 or TRBD2 (6 bases each). The V and J ends lost 6 bases and 5 bases respectively, with 19 bases between them. In germline, CDR1 is DFQATT, CDR2 SNEGSKA (reference sequence). This CDR3 region has 15 residues. CDR3 nucleotides: TGCAGTGCCAGGGGAGGAGGGGCGCGTACCGGGGAGCTGTTTTTT. This sequence encodes CSARGGGARTGELFF.

This clonotype was found many times. This rearrangement joins TRBV11-3 to TRBJ2-3; the D is unclear. CDR3 length: 15 residues. V dropped 1 base and J dropped 4 bases, with 12 bases sitting between them. Germline V gene lookup returns CDR1 SGHNT and CDR2 YENEEA. CDR3 amino acids: CASSLGLNVADTQYF. CDR3 bases: TGTGCCAGCAGCTTAGGTTTGAATGTGGCAGATACGCAGTATTTT. The complete variable domain, with remaining parts taken from reference TRBV11-3 and TRBJ2-3, reads EAGVVQSPRYKIIEKKQPVAFWCNPISGHNTLYWYLQNLGQGPELLIRYENEEAVDDSQLPKDRFSAERLKGVDSTLKIQPAELGDSAVYLCASSLGLNVADTQYFGPGTRLTVL.

There are a few counts of this clonotype. The chain links TRBV6-2 or TRBV6-3 to TRBJ2-5; no definite D call. This CDR3 is built from 14 residues. Germline V gene sequence: CDR1 MNHEY, CDR2 SVGEGT. The V end was cut by 6 bases, the J end by 5 bases, with 16 bases between. The CDR3 DNA follows: TGTGCCAGCAGGTCCCCACCTAGTATGGAGACCCAGTACTTC. The encoded protein is CASRSPPSMETQYF.

As regards this clonotype: This could be a read error, since a much larger clone is one nucleotide away. The CDR3 DNA reads TGTGCCAGCGGTCTTGGATATTCACCCCTCCACTTT. The encoded protein is CASGLGYSPLHF. The chain is built from TRBV28 and TRBJ1-6; D gene ambiguous. Looked up from germline, CDR1 is MDHEN and CDR2 is SYDVKM. Trimming stripped 8 bases from V and 8 bases from J, with 10 bases between. CDR3 length: 12 amino acids.

Note on this clonotype: A single base separates this from a much larger clone, so it may be a read error. The rearrangement links TRBV4-3 to TRBJ2-5, with 8 bases identical to TRBD1. The CDR3 covers 15 residues. The germline gives CDR1 LGHNA, CDR2 YSLEER. V shed 1 base, J shed 2 bases, and the junction held 3 bases outside the gene matches. DNA for the CDR3: TGCGCCAGCAGCCAAGCCAGGGGGCATCAAGAGACCCAGTACTTC. Encoded protein: CASSQARGHQETQYF.

This clonotype was counted many times. The rearrangement uses TRBV7-8 and TRBJ1-3, with TRBD1 matching 10 bases. The CDR3 sequence is 14 residues long. Germline V gene sequence: CDR1 SGHVS, CDR2 FQNEAQ. The trim removed 6 bases at V and 5 bases at J, leaving 4 bases unmatched. Written as DNA, the CDR3 is TGTGCCAGCAGTCCGACAGGGGGCAGAAACACCATATATTTT. Translated: CASSPTGGRNTIYF.

As concerns this clonotype: Just one base apart from a much larger clone, this may be a read error. The chain couples TRBV4-1 to TRBJ1-4; 7 positions match TRBD1. The CDR3 contains 17 residues. Germline V CDR1 and CDR2: MGHRA, YSYEKL. The CDR3 sequence is CASSQPWTGATNEKLIF. CDR3 nucleotides: TGCGCCAGCAGCCAACCCTGGACAGGCGCAACTAATGAAAAACTGATTTTT.

This clonotype was seen repeatedly, ten times or more. This chain joins TRBV9 and TRBJ2-1; unclear D gene. The germline V and J ends were trimmed by 0 bases and 5 bases, with 12 bases remaining between them. The CDR3 length is 15 residues. Germline V gene sequence: CDR1 SGDLS, CDR2 YYNGEE. The DNA for the CDR3 is TGTGCCAGCAGCGTAGCGGTTAAGGGTAACAATGAGCAGTTCTTC. Encoded protein: CASSVAVKGNNEQFF.

This clonotype was observed at least ten times. The V gene is TRBV4-2, the J gene TRBJ2-2; 10 bases map to TRBD2. CDR3 size: 16 residues. Germline V gives CDR1 LGHNA, CDR2 YNFKEQ. The trim removed 1 base at V and 4 bases at J, leaving 3 bases unmatched. The CDR3 is CASSQGSGGGTGELFF. CDR3 in DNA: TGTGCCAGCAGCCAAGGGAGCGGGGGGGGCACCGGGGAGCTGTTTTTT.

CDR3 nucleotides: TGTGCCAGCAGTTTCACGGCCGGGACAGTCGACGAGCAGTTCTTC. It encodes CASSFTAGTVDEQFF. This chain joins TRBV6-5 and TRBJ2-1; 7 nucleotides align to TRBD1. The CDR3 contains 15 residues. With V trimmed by 4 bases and J by 10 bases, 13 bases remained unmatched. Germline assignment: CDR1 MNHEY and CDR2 SVGAGI.

This clonotype occurred many times. V usage is TRBV5-1 and J usage is TRBJ2-1; no reliable D call. Trimming left V 3 bases short and J 4 bases short, with 14 bases between. The CDR3 is made up of 15 amino acids. The germline CDR1 and CDR2 sequences are SGHRS and YFSETQ. CDR3 DNA sequence: TGCGCCAGCAGCTCGGACGCCGGACGGTACAATGAGCAGTTCTTC. Amino acids: CASSSDAGRYNEQFF.

This chain uses TRBV29-1 with TRBJ2-7, with a weak D call TRBD1 (6 bases). The ends were cut back, 5 bases at V and 4 bases at J, with 12 bases in the middle. CDR1 SQVTM and CDR2 ANQGSEA come from the germline V gene. There are 12 residues in the CDR3. The CDR3 coding sequence is TGCAGCGTTTGGACAGATATTTACGAGCAGTACTTC. It is translated as CSVWTDIYEQYF.

The table lists this clonotype with many counts. V gene TRBV15 combines with J gene TRBJ1-1; no reliable D call. Germline-derived CDR1 and CDR2 are LNHNV and YYDKDF (reference sequence). The V end was cut by 0 bases, the J end by 0 bases, with 8 bases between. This CDR3 is built from 15 residues. The CDR3 DNA is TGTGCCACCAGCAGAGACAGAAACCTGAACACTGAAGCTTTCTTT. It encodes CATSRDRNLNTEAFF.

This clonotype was seen repeatedly, ten times or more. V and J are TRBV5-1 and TRBJ2-7, with 11 bases matching TRBD1. Germline V gene sequence: CDR1 SGHRS, CDR2 YFSETQ. Trimming cost V 4 bases and J 5 bases; bases outside gene matches: 5. The CDR3 length is 14 residues. DNA of the CDR3: TGCGCCAGCAGCGGGGACAGGGGGTTTCACGAGCAGTACTTC. Translating gives CASSGDRGFHEQYF.

This clonotype has only a few counts. The chain employs TRBV6-5 and TRBJ1-1; D might be TRBD1 (5 bases). Trimming removed 0 bases from V and 3 bases from J, with 8 bases in between. The germline V gene has CDR1 MNHEY and CDR2 SVGAGI. The length of the CDR3 is 14 residues. CDR3 sequence: CASSYSGGYTEAFF. DNA for the CDR3: TGTGCCAGCAGTTACTCCGGGGGTTACACTGAAGCTTTCTTT.